This is a list of T cell receptor beta chains from one sample in a study of post-analysis software for immune sequencing data. One entry per CDR3 protein results from TCRdb running MiXCR on the PCR reads. The top ten hold under 9% of the sample, which has 400,000 to 500,000 distinct CDR3 sequences, 39% seen once. The source material was blood. The receptors were sampled from a girl aged 2 to 10 with multiple sclerosis. CDR3s include the opening cysteine and the closing phenylalanine or tryptophan. Fields, in order: V gene, clone size, J gene, D gene, CDR3 DNA, CDR3 protein. A D gene is named only where the DNA matches it firmly. Expanded clones get a size class; other rows say once, few or many, or leave the size out.

V: TRBV20-1
size: -
J: TRBJ2-7
D: -
DNA: TGCAGTGCTAAAGACCCCCTGCTCTACGAGCAGTACTTC
CDR3: CSAKDPLLYEQYF

V: TRBV21-1
size: -
J: TRBJ1-1
D: -
DNA: TGTGCCAGCAGCAAATCCGGGCAGCGGACCGCCGACACTGAAGCTTTCTTT
CDR3: CASSKSGQRTADTEAFF

V: TRBV20-1
size: few
J: TRBJ2-1
D: -
DNA: TGCAGTGCTAGGAAAGGGGGCAATGAGCAGTTCTTC
CDR3: CSARKGGNEQFF

V: TRBV5-5
size: -
J: TRBJ2-1
D: -
DNA: TGTGCCAGCAGCTCGACCGGGACAACAATGCCCAATGAGCAGTTCTTC
CDR3: CASSSTGTTMPNEQFF

V: TRBV11-2
size: -
J: TRBJ1-5
D: -
DNA: TGTGCCAGCAGCGCCGGGGCGGGGACCAATCAGCCCCAGCATTTT
CDR3: CASSAGAGTNQPQHF

V: TRBV6-5
size: medium-sized
J: TRBJ1-2
D: TRBD1
DNA: TGTGCCAGCATTCCCCGGACAGGGGCTAACTATGGCTACACCTTC
CDR3: CASIPRTGANYGYTF

V: TRBV7-2
size: few
J: TRBJ1-5
D: TRBD1
DNA: TGTGCCAGCAGCTTCGGACAGGGGGACCAGCCCCAGCATTTT
CDR3: CASSFGQGDQPQHF

V: TRBV9
size: -
J: TRBJ2-3
D: -
DNA: TGTGCCAGCACCGACGCGGATACGCAGTATTTT
CDR3: CASTDADTQYF

V: TRBV29-1
size: few
J: TRBJ2-7
D: -
DNA: TGCAGCGTTGTCCCGGACGACAGCTACGAGCAGTACTTC
CDR3: CSVVPDDSYEQYF

V: TRBV29-1
size: -
J: TRBJ2-3
D: -
DNA: TGCAGCGTTGAAGATCGGTTAGAGGCGGGAACAGATACGCAGTATTTT
CDR3: CSVEDRLEAGTDTQYF

V: TRBV10-3
size: -
J: TRBJ1-6
D: -
DNA: TGTGCCACCGGTTCGGGACTGACTAATTCACCCCTCCACTTT
CDR3: CATGSGLTNSPLHF

V: TRBV20-1
size: -
J: TRBJ2-3
D: -
DNA: TGCAGTGCTAGAGTCCGAGGAGGCACAGATACGCAGTATTTT
CDR3: CSARVRGGTDTQYF

V: TRBV5-6
size: few
J: TRBJ2-3
D: -
DNA: TGTGCCAGCAGCTTGGGGACGCTTCCGAATACGCAGTATTTT
CDR3: CASSLGTLPNTQYF

V: TRBV7-9
size: few
J: TRBJ1-2
D: -
DNA: TGTGCCAGCAGCTCCCTCCTTGGGGAGTATGGCTACACCTTC
CDR3: CASSSLLGEYGYTF

V: TRBV9
size: -
J: TRBJ1-2
D: TRBD1
DNA: TGTGCCAGCAGCGGAGGGGGCATCTATGGCTACACCTTC
CDR3: CASSGGGIYGYTF

V: TRBV18
size: -
J: TRBJ2-1
D: -
DNA: TGTGCCAGCTCACCACCGGATCCTGGGGAGACCCAGTTCTTC
CDR3: CASSPPDPGETQFF

V: TRBV2
size: few
J: TRBJ2-5
D: -
DNA: TGTGCCAGCACGCAGGGTTTTTTTTTGGAGACCCAGTACTTC
CDR3: CASTQGFFLETQYF

V: TRBV7-8
size: few
J: TRBJ2-3
D: -
DNA: TGTGCCAGCAGCAGGGGACGTACCACAGATACGCAGTATTTT
CDR3: CASSRGRTTDTQYF

V: TRBV30
size: few
J: TRBJ2-3
D: -
DNA: TGTGCCTGGAGTGGGACCTCCACAGATACGCAGTATTTT
CDR3: CAWSGTSTDTQYF

V: TRBV11-3
size: few
J: TRBJ2-7
D: -
DNA: TGTGCCAGCAGCTTAGATCCTAGCCACGAGCAGTACTTC
CDR3: CASSLDPSHEQYF

V: TRBV4-1
size: -
J: TRBJ1-1
D: -
DNA: TGCGCCAGCAGCCGCGAGGGGATGAACACTGAAGCTTTCTTT
CDR3: CASSREGMNTEAFF

V: TRBV5-1
size: -
J: TRBJ1-1
D: TRBD1
DNA: TGCGCCAGCAGCTGGGGGCCGGGACAGGAGAACACTGAAGCTTTCTTT
CDR3: CASSWGPGQENTEAFF

V: TRBV24-1
size: -
J: TRBJ2-3
D: TRBD2
DNA: TGTGCCACCGGGCGGGAGCAAGATACGCAGTATTTT
CDR3: CATGREQDTQYF

V: TRBV5-1
size: few
J: TRBJ2-1
D: -
DNA: TGCGCCAGCAGCTTGATGACCGACTCAAGGGAGCAGTTCTTC
CDR3: CASSLMTDSREQFF

V: TRBV11-2
size: -
J: TRBJ1-5
D: -
DNA: TGTGCCAGCAGCTGGAAACGCAACAGCAATCAGCCCCAGCATTTT
CDR3: CASSWKRNSNQPQHF

V: TRBV5-1
size: -
J: TRBJ2-7
D: TRBD2
DNA: TGCGCCAGCAGCCTTGAGCCGGGACTAGACTCGTACGAGCAGTACTTC
CDR3: CASSLEPGLDSYEQYF

V: TRBV6-2/TRBV6-3
size: few
J: TRBJ1-1
D: -
DNA: TGTGCCAGCGGGGAGCAGGGAGGGAACACTGAAGCTTTCTTT
CDR3: CASGEQGGNTEAFF

V: TRBV2
size: once
J: TRBJ1-2
D: -
DNA: TGTGCCGCCAGGTACCAGGGGCATAATGGCTACACCTTC
CDR3: CAARYQGHNGYTF

V: TRBV20-1
size: few
J: TRBJ1-4
D: -
DNA: TGCAGTGCCCACCGGGGTCATGAAAAACTGTTTTTT
CDR3: CSAHRGHEKLFF

V: TRBV5-4
size: -
J: TRBJ2-5
D: -
DNA: TGTGCCAGCAGCTTAGGGGAGGAGGCCGGGGAGACCCAGTACTTC
CDR3: CASSLGEEAGETQYF

V: TRBV7-2
size: few
J: TRBJ1-2
D: -
DNA: TGTGCCAGTGAACAGGGAGACTATGGCTACACCTTC
CDR3: CASEQGDYGYTF

V: TRBV20-1
size: once
J: TRBJ2-3
D: TRBD2
DNA: TGCAGTGCTAGAGATATAGGGACTAGCCTAGATACGCAGTATTTT
CDR3: CSARDIGTSLDTQYF

V: TRBV20-1
size: -
J: TRBJ2-6
D: -
DNA: TGCAGTGCTAGACCCTCTTCTGGGGCCAACGTCCTGACTTTC
CDR3: CSARPSSGANVLTF

V: TRBV24-1
size: few
J: TRBJ2-3
D: -
DNA: TGTGCCACCAGTGATCCTGGACCAGATACGCAGTATTTT
CDR3: CATSDPGPDTQYF

V: TRBV4-1
size: -
J: TRBJ2-1
D: TRBD2
DNA: TGCGCCAGCAGCCAAACTAGCGGTACCTACAATGAGCAGTTCTTC
CDR3: CASSQTSGTYNEQFF

V: TRBV7-2
size: -
J: TRBJ2-5
D: -
DNA: TGTGCCAGCAGCTTAGCGGGAGGCTTATACCAAGAGACCCAGTACTTC
CDR3: CASSLAGGLYQETQYF

V: TRBV5-1
size: -
J: TRBJ1-2
D: -
DNA: TGCGCCCGGAGGGACCCGTGCACCTTC
CDR3: CARRDPCTF

V: TRBV20-1
size: -
J: TRBJ1-6
D: TRBD1
DNA: TGCAGTGCTAGAGGCGGGGAAACAACCGGGACAGGTGAATCACCCCTCCACTTT
CDR3: CSARGGETTGTGESPLHF

V: TRBV18
size: -
J: TRBJ1-5
D: -
DNA: TGTGCCAGCTCACCAGGGGCGGTAGGTAATCAGCCCCAGCATTTT
CDR3: CASSPGAVGNQPQHF

V: TRBV29-1
size: -
J: TRBJ2-3
D: -
DNA: TGCATCAACCTGAAGGGCACAGATACGCAGTATTTT
CDR3: CINLKGTDTQYF

V: TRBV18
size: -
J: TRBJ1-1
D: TRBD1
DNA: TGTGCCAGCTCACCCGGGGGACAGACCAGCACTGAAGCTTTCTTT
CDR3: CASSPGGQTSTEAFF

V: TRBV4-2
size: -
J: TRBJ2-1
D: TRBD2
DNA: TGTGCCAGCAGCCCCCAGACTAGCGGGGGCGACGAGCAGTTCTTC
CDR3: CASSPQTSGGDEQFF

V: TRBV27
size: -
J: TRBJ1-4
D: TRBD1
DNA: TGTGCCAGCAGTTTTTTTGGACAGGGGGCTCCGATGGATGAAAAACTGTTTTTT
CDR3: CASSFFGQGAPMDEKLFF